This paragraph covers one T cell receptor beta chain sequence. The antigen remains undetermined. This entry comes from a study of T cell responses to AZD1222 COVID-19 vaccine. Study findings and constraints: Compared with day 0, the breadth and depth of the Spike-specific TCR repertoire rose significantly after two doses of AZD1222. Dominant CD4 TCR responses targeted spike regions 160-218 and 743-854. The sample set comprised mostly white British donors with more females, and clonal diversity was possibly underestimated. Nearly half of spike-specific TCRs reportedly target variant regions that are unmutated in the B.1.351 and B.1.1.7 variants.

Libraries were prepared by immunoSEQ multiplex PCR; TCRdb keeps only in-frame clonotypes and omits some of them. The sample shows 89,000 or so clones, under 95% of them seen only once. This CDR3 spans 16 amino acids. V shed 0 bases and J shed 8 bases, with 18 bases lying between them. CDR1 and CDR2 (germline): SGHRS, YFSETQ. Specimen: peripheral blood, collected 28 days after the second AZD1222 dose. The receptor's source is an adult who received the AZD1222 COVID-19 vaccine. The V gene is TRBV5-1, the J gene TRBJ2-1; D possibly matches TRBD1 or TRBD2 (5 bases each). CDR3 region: CASSLGGRIVPDEQFF. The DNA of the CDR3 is TGCGCCAGCAGCTTGGGGGGACGGATAGTTCCCGATGAGCAGTTCTTC.